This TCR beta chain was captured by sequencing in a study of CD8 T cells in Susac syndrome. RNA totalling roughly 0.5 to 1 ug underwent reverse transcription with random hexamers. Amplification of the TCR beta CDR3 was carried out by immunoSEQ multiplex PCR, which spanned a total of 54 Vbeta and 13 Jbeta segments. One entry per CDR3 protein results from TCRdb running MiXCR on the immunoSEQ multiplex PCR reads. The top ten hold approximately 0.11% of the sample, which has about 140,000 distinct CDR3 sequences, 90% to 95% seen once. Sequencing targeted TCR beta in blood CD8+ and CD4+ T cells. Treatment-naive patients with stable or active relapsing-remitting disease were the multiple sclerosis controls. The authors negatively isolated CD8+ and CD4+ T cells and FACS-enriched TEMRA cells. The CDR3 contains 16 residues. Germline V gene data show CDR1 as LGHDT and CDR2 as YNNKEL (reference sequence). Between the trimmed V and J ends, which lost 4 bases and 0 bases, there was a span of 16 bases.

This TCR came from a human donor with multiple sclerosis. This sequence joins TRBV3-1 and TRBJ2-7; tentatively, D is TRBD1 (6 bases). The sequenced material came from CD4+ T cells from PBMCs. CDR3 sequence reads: CASSRQATGSSYEQYF. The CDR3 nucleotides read TGTGCCAGCAGCCGACAAGCCACAGGGTCCTCCTACGAGCAGTACTTC.